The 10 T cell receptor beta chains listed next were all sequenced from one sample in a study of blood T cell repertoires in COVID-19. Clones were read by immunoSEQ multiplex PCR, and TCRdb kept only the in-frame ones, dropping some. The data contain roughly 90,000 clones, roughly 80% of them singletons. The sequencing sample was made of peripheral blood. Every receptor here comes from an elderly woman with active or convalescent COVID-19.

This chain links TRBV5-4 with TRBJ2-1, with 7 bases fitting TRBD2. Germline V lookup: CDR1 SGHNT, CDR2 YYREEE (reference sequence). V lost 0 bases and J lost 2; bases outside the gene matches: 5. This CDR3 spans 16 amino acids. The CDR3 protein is CASSLGPGLPYNEQFF. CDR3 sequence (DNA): TGTGCCAGCAGCTTGGGCCCGGGACTACCCTACAATGAGCAGTTCTTC.

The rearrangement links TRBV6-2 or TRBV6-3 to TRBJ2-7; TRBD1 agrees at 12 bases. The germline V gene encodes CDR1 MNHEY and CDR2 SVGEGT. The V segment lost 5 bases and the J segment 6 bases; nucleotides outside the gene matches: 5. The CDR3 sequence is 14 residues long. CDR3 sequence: CASSVRDRGLEQYF. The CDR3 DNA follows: TGTGCCAGCAGTGTCCGGGACAGGGGGCTCGAGCAGTACTTC.

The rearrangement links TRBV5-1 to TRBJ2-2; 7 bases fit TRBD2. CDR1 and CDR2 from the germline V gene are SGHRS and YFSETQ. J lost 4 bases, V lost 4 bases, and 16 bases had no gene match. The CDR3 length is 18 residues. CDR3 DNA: TGCGCCAGCAGCCTGGACCTTAGGACTAGACACACCACCGGGGAGCTGTTTTTT. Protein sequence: CASSLDLRTRHTTGELFF.

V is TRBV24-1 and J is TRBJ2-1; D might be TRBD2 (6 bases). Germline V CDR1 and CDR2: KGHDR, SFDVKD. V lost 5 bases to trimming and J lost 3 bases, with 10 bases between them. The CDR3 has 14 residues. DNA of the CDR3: TGTGCCACCAGTGGGAGGGGATTCTACAATGAGCAGTTCTTC. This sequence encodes CATSGRGFYNEQFF.

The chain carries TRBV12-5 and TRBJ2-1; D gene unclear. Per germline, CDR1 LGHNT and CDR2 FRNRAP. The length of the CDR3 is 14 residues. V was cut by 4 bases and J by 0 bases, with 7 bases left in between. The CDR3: CASGSPTSYNEQFF. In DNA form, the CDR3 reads TGTGCTAGTGGTTCTCCTACCTCCTACAATGAGCAGTTCTTC.

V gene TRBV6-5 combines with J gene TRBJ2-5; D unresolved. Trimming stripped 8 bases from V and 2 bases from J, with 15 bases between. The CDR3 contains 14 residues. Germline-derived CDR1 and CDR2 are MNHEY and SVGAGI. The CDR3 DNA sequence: TGTGCCAGCCGTCTTATGAGTGCGCAAGAGACCCAGTACTTC. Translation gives CASRLMSAQETQYF.

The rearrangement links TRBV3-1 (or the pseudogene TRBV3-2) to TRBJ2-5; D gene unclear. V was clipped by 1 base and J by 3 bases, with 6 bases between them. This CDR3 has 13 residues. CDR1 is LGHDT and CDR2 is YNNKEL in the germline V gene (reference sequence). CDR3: CASSQGAKETQYF. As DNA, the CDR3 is TGTGCCAGCAGCCAAGGGGCCAAAGAGACCCAGTACTTC.

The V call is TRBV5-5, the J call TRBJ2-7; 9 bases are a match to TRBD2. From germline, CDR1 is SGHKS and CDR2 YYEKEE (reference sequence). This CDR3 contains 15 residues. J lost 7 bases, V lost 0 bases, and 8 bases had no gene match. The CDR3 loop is CASSLVSGGGEEQYF. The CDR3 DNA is TGTGCCAGCAGCTTGGTTAGCGGGGGCGGAGAGGAGCAGTACTTC. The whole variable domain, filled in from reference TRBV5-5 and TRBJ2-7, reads DAGVTQSPTHLIKTRGQQVTLRCSPISGHKSVSWYQQVLGQGPQFIFQYYEKEERGRGNFPDRFSARQFPNYSSELNVNALLLGDSALYLCASSLVSGGGEEQYFGPGTRLTVT.

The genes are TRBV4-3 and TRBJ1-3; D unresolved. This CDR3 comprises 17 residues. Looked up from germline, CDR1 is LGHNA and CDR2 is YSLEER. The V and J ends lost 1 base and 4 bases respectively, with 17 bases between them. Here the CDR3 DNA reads TGCGCCAGCAGCCAAGGATCTGCAGGTGTGATGGGAAACACCATATATTTT. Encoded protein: CASSQGSAGVMGNTIYF.

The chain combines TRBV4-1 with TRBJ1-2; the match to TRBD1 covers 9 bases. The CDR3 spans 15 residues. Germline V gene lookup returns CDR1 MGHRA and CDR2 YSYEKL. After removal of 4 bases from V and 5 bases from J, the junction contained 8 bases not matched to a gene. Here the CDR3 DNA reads TGCGCCAGCAGCCCGCCCGAGACAGGGGGGTATGGCTACACCTTC. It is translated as CASSPPETGGYGYTF.